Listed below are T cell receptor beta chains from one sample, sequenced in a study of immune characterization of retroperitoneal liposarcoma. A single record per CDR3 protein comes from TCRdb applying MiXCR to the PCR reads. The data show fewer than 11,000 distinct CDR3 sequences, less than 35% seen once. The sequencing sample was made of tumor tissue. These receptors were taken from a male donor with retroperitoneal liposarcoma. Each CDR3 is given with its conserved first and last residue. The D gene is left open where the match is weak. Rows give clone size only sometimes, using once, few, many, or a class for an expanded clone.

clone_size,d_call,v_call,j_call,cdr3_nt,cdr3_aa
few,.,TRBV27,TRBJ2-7,TGTGCCAGCAGTTCCCTGGGTACCTACGAGCAGTACTTC,CASSSLGTYEQYF
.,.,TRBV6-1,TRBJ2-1,TGTGCCAGCGGGCCTAGCGCCAAGCAGTTCTTC,CASGPSAKQFF
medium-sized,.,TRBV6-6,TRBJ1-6,TGTGCCAGCAGTTACCGGGAGGCGGATTCACCCCTCCACTTT,CASSYREADSPLHF
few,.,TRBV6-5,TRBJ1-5,TGTGCCAGCAGATACAGCACGAATAGCAATCAGCCCCAGCATTTT,CASRYSTNSNQPQHF
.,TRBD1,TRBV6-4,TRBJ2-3,TGTGCCAGCAGTGACGGGACAGGGTCAGTAGATACGCAGTATTTT,CASSDGTGSVDTQYF
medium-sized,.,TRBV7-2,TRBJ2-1,TGTGCCAGCAGCTTAGAGATGGGGGGAAACTACGAGCAGTTCTTC,CASSLEMGGNYEQFF
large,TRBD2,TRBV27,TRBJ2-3,TGTGCCAGCAGTACATCCTGGTCTAGCGGGAGTATGTATACGCAGTATTTT,CASSTSWSSGSMYTQYF
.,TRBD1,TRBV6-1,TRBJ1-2,TGTGCCAGCAGGACGACAGGGGAGATAGGCTACACCTTC,CASRTTGEIGYTF
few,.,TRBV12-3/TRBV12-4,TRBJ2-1,TGTGCCAGCAGTTTTGATGGCAGCAAAAACATTCAGTTCTTC,CASSFDGSKNIQFF
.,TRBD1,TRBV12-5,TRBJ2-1,TGTGCTAGTGGTAAAGAACAGGGGAGCTCCTACAATGAGCAGTTCTTC,CASGKEQGSSYNEQFF
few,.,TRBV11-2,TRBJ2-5,TGTGCCAGCAGCCGGTGGGAAGAGACCCAGTACTTC,CASSRWEETQYF
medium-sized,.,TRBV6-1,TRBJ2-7,TGTGCCAGCAGTGAAGCTGGGGGGGGCGGCTACGAGCAGTACTTC,CASSEAGGGGYEQYF
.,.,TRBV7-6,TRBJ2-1,TGTGCCAGCTCCTCGGCCAGCACCTACGAGCAGTTCTTC,CASSSASTYEQFF
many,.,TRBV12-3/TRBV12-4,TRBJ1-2,TGTGCCAGCAGTTTCACCGACAGCAACTATGGCTACACCTTC,CASSFTDSNYGYTF
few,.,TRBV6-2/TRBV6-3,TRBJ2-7,TGTGCCAGCAGTTACTCGGGGGGCATCTACGAGCAGTACTTC,CASSYSGGIYEQYF
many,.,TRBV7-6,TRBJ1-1,TGTGCCAGCACTCCCCGGGGGGGAGAGAACACTGAAGCTTTCTTT,CASTPRGGENTEAFF
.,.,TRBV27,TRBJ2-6,TGTGCCAGCAGCCAAATTCCCACCGGGGCTGGGGCCAACGTCCTGACTTTC,CASSQIPTGAGANVLTF
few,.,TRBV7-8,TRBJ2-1,TGTGCCAGCAGCTTCGACGAAGTCTCCTACGAGCAGTTCTTC,CASSFDEVSYEQFF
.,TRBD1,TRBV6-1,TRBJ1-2,TGTGCCAGCAGGCAGGGGGAGTATGGCTACACCTTC,CASRQGEYGYTF
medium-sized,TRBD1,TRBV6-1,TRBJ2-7,TGTGCCAGCAGTAGTCGACAGGGGGGAAGCGGGCAGTACTTC,CASSSRQGGSGQYF
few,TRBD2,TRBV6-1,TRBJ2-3,TGTGCCAGCAGTGGACTAGCGGGAGGCACAGATACGCAGTATTTT,CASSGLAGGTDTQYF
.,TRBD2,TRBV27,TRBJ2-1,TGTGCCAGCAGTTGGCAGGGAGGGTTACGAAATGAGCAGTTCTTC,CASSWQGGLRNEQFF
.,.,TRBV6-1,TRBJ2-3,TGTGCCAGCATTTTCGGGGATACGCAGTATTTT,CASIFGDTQYF
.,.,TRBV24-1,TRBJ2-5,TGTGCCACCAGTGATCGGTTGGGCAGGAGCGCTGAGACCCAGTACTTC,CATSDRLGRSAETQYF
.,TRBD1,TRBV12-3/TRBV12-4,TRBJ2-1,TGTGCCAGCAGTTATGGGACAGGCTCCTACGAGCAGTTCTTC,CASSYGTGSYEQFF
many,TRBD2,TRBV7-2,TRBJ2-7,TGTGCCAGCCGCCCGACTAGCGGGAGTGATGAGCAGTACTTC,CASRPTSGSDEQYF
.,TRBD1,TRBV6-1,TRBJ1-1,TGTGCCAGCACCTCCGGGACAGGGCCTCGGGAAGCTTTCTTT,CASTSGTGPREAFF
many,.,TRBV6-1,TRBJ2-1,TGTGCCAGCAGCGAGGCGACCGAGCAGTTCTTC,CASSEATEQFF
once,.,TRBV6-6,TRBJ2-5,TGTGCCAGCAGTTACTCCAGGACTAGGGGGTTCCAAGAGACCCAGTACTTC,CASSYSRTRGFQETQYF
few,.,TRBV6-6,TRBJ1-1,TGTGCCAGCAGTTACGGGGAGGGATGGAACACTGAAGCTTTCTTT,CASSYGEGWNTEAFF